The present TCR beta chain was sequenced within a study of follicular helper T cells after annual influenza vaccination. CDR3 length equals 15 residues. Germline V gene data show CDR1 as MRHNA and CDR2 as SNTAGT. V was pared by 0 bases and J by 0 bases, with 3 bases between. The time point is: 2015-2016 season, pre-vaccination. Before and after seasonal inactivated influenza vaccination, adults gave blood for sorting CD4 subsets for sequencing. Measured with immunoSEQ multiplex PCR; TCRdb has only the in-frame clones, and not every one. The data contain fewer than 11,000 clones, roughly 80% of them seen just once; the ten biggest clones take up more than 3.5%.

The receptor comes from an adult who received the influenza vaccine. Material: CXCR5+ CD38- circulating T follicular helper cells from blood, obtained on the day of influenza vaccination. Documented subset: circulating Tfh, non-naive CD4+CXCR5+PD-1+ (ICOS+CD38+ or ICOS-CD38-). The chain joins TRBV6-4 to TRBJ1-6; D remains unclear. The CDR3 coding sequence is TGTGCCAGCAGTGACTCGAGCTCCTATAATTCACCCCTCCACTTT. Protein product: CASSDSSSYNSPLHF.